This is a list of T cell receptor beta chains from one sample in a study of blood T cells in healthy people across ages. MiXCR, applied by TCRdb to the 5' RACE reads, yields one record per CDR3 protein. The table shows 800,000 or so distinct CDR3 sequences, with around a quarter occurring only once. These same records also appear under a second study, on T cells of mothers and their children.

The sequencing input was blood. These receptors were collected from a boy between 10 and 17 years old in good health. Each CDR3 is given with its conserved first and last residue. Each record gives: CDR3 protein, V gene, J gene.

CDR3aa: CASSPRDHEQYF
v_gene: TRBV6-6
j_gene: NA

CDR3aa: CASSYSMVLPEEGYTF
v_gene: TRBV6-2/TRBV6-3
j_gene: TRBJ1-2

CDR3aa: CASSPPQGTEAFF
v_gene: TRBV12-3/TRBV12-4
j_gene: TRBJ1-1

CDR3aa: CASSQVVIAGTDTQYF
v_gene: TRBV3-1
j_gene: TRBJ2-3

CDR3aa: CATSRDLGEQETQYF
v_gene: TRBV15
j_gene: TRBJ2-5

CDR3aa: CASSLTGNAGELFF
v_gene: TRBV27
j_gene: TRBJ2-2

CDR3aa: CAISGKELLVDTQYF
v_gene: TRBV10-3
j_gene: TRBJ2-3

CDR3aa: CASSFSGGSPLHF
v_gene: TRBV27
j_gene: TRBJ1-6

CDR3aa: CATSESRTGGQFF
v_gene: TRBV24-1
j_gene: NA

CDR3aa: CASSSSGDTYEQYF
v_gene: TRBV7-9
j_gene: TRBJ2-7

CDR3aa: CASSFTEAGSSYEQYF
v_gene: TRBV5-1
j_gene: NA

CDR3aa: CASSRTSGAYEQYF
v_gene: TRBV12-3/TRBV12-4
j_gene: NA

CDR3aa: CSARNTGEGTEASF
v_gene: TRBV20-1
j_gene: TRBJ1-1

CDR3aa: CASSPLPKGTGQTNTGELFF
v_gene: TRBV18
j_gene: TRBJ2-2

CDR3aa: CASSQDRAKRSAFF
v_gene: TRBV4-3
j_gene: TRBJ1-1

CDR3aa: CASSQGIEEETQYF
v_gene: TRBV14
j_gene: TRBJ2-5

CDR3aa: CASGPSGGDRELFF
v_gene: TRBV12-5
j_gene: TRBJ2-2

CDR3aa: CASSDRGGGPYEQYF
v_gene: TRBV7-2
j_gene: TRBJ2-7